The clone carrying this T cell receptor (beta chain) showed up just a few times. Its antigen is unidentified. These data come from a study of cytomegalovirus exposure and HLA in healthy donors. Study-level findings and limits: Under in vitro conditions, three CMV-associated chains were confirmed as specific for CMV antigens. The study labeled approximately 150 TCR beta chains cytomegalovirus-associated. First-cohort TCR clusters were later found to tend to co-occur in the roughly 130 validation repertoires. Most sequenced TCRs were rare (though some public TCRs occurred in many donors).

V lost 7 bases, J lost 9 bases, and 15 bases lay in between. CDR3 size: 12 residues. CDR1 MDHEN and CDR2 SYDVKM come from the germline V gene. TCRdb keeps only in-frame clones here, not all; method: immunoSEQ multiplex PCR. The sample records some 84,000 clones, roughly 93% being singletons. The receptor was derived from a man aged 30 to 45 in good health and CMV-seronegative. The chain employs TRBV28 and TRBJ1-1; D is ambiguous. The sample was PBMCs. This CDR3 reads CASNVSGWKAFF. The CDR3 bases are TGTGCCAGCAACGTTTCGGGGTGGAAAGCTTTCTTT.